The 27 T cell receptor beta chains given below trace back to one sample, sequenced in a study of T cells in Graves' hyperthyroidism and ophthalmopathy. Amplification of TCR beta CDR3 regions was performed using RNA transcripts as template. Researchers ran a first-round RT-PCR on the TCR CDR3 using the HTBI primer set. MiXCR was run by TCRdb on the multiplex PCR reads, yielding one entry per CDR3 protein. This table has 300,000 to 350,000 distinct CDR3 sequences, around 18% appearing once. Sequences were obtained from blood. These TCRs come from a woman aged 40 to 50 with Graves' ophthalmopathy.

A few counts support this clonotype. With a much larger clone just one base away, this may be a read error. This chain joins TRBV6-1 and TRBJ2-7; 8 nucleotides line up with TRBD1. The CDR3 length is 13 residues. CDR1 MNHNS and CDR2 SASEGT come from the germline V gene. With V trimmed by 6 bases and J by 3 bases, 4 bases remained unmatched. CDR3 loop: CASRKTGGYEQYF. CDR3 coding DNA: TGTGCCAGCAGAAAAACAGGGGGCTACGAGCAGTACTTC.

This clonotype has just a few counts. The genes are TRBV18 and TRBJ1-1; tentative D call: TRBD1 (5 bases). V was cut by 4 bases and J by 0 bases, with 15 bases left in between. Germline CDR1 reads KGHSH; CDR2 reads LQKENI. This CDR3 comprises 16 residues. The CDR3 DNA reads TGTGCCAGCTCACTATATACCACAGGTTTGAACACTGAAGCTTTCTTT. Its translation: CASSLYTTGLNTEAFF. Full variable domain (rest looked up from reference TRBV18 and TRBJ1-1): NAGVMQNPRHLVRRRGQEARLRCSPMKGHSHVYWYRQLPEEGLKFMVYLQKENIIDESGMPKERFSAEFPKEGPSILRIQQVVRGDSAAYFCASSLYTTGLNTEAFFGQGTRLTVV.

Ten or more counts support this clonotype. This chain links TRBV11-2 with TRBJ2-7; D not certain. Trimming took off 0 bases at V and 2 bases at J, with 11 bases between the two ends. Germline values: CDR1 SGHAT, CDR2 FQNNGV. The CDR3 sequence is 15 residues long. CDR3 residues: CASSLDLYIPYEQYF. In DNA, the CDR3 is TGTGCCAGCAGCTTAGATTTGTACATACCCTACGAGCAGTACTTC.

The table lists this clonotype with many counts. The chain uses TRBV6-5 and TRBJ2-5; D possibly corresponds to TRBD2 (5 bases). Between the trimmed V and J ends, which lost 6 bases and 5 bases, there was a span of 13 bases. Per germline, CDR1 MNHEY and CDR2 SVGAGI. This CDR3 spans 13 amino acids. The CDR3 DNA follows: TGTGCCAGCAGCTACGGGATATGGGAGACCCAGTACTTC. Its protein is CASSYGIWETQYF.

This clonotype has just a few counts. The V and J genes are TRBV13 and TRBJ2-7; 8 bases match TRBD2. Germline-derived CDR1 and CDR2 are PRHDT and FYEKMQ (reference sequence). V was pared by 3 bases and J by 3 bases, with 10 bases of the junction left unmatched. The CDR3 runs 16 residues. CDR3 coding DNA: TGTGCCAGCAGCTTTTCCCCGGGACTAGGGTTCTACGAGCAGTACTTC. Protein: CASSFSPGLGFYEQYF.

In this sample, this clonotype turned up many times. V is TRBV2 and J is TRBJ2-7; 10 bases agree with TRBD2. V was pared by 7 bases and J by 0 bases, with 3 bases of the junction left unmatched. CDR3 length: 14 amino acids. CDR1 SNHLY and CDR2 FYNNEI come from the germline V gene. CDR3 sequence reads: CASTSSGSSYEQYF. The CDR3 nucleotides read TGTGCCAGCACCTCTAGCGGGAGCTCCTACGAGCAGTACTTC.

The V gene is TRBV30, the J gene TRBJ1-5; 8 nucleotides line up with TRBD1. The CDR3 is made up of 15 amino acids. V shed 2 bases and J 7 bases; nucleotides not matched to a gene: 10. In germline, CDR1 is GTSNPN, CDR2 SVGIG (reference sequence). The chain's CDR3 is CAWSLTPGGLQPQHF. The CDR3 region has the DNA TGTGCCTGGAGTCTCACCCCAGGGGGCCTCCAGCCCCAGCATTTT.

This clonotype was counted ten times or more. The rearrangement joins TRBV6-5 to TRBJ1-2, with 10 bases lining up with TRBD1. The CDR3 has 17 residues. Trimming took 1 base from V and 7 from J; bases not matched to a gene: 12. Germline V gives CDR1 MNHEY, CDR2 SVGAGI. The CDR3 protein is CASSYLTGGGPPLGYTF. CDR3 DNA sequence: TGTGCCAGCAGTTACTTGACAGGGGGCGGTCCCCCACTTGGCTACACCTTC.

This clonotype was picked up many times. The rearrangement links TRBV28 to TRBJ2-2, with D tentatively TRBD1 or TRBD2 (6 bases each). Germline V gives CDR1 MDHEN, CDR2 SYDVKM. There are 15 residues in the CDR3. Deletions cut 5 bases from V and 4 bases from J, with 14 bases between. The CDR3 is CASSLLQGGTGELFF. CDR3 coding DNA: TGTGCCAGCAGTCTCTTACAGGGAGGCACCGGGGAGCTGTTTTTT.

This clonotype was observed a handful of times. The rearrangement links TRBV5-1 to TRBJ2-5; 9 positions match TRBD2. Germline V gene lookup returns CDR1 SGHRS and CDR2 YFSETQ. The CDR3 is 16 amino acids. V lost 3 bases to trimming and J lost 0 bases; unmatched junction nucleotides: 6. The CDR3 DNA reads as TGCGCCAGCAGCTCGGGACTAGCAGCGTACCAAGAGACCCAGTACTTC. As protein: CASSSGLAAYQETQYF.

This clonotype was counted ten times or more. This sequence joins TRBV27 and TRBJ1-6, with TRBD1 identical over 10 bases. V dropped 2 bases and J dropped 9; count of bases not matched to a gene: 10. The germline V gene has CDR1 MNHEY and CDR2 SMNVEV (reference sequence). The CDR3 is made up of 17 amino acids. The CDR3 nucleotides are TGTGCCAGCAGTTTAACGGGGCTCGGGACAGGGGTTTCACCCCTCCACTTT. It specifies CASSLTGLGTGVSPLHF.

This clonotype showed up many times. This chain connects TRBV20-1 to TRBJ2-5, with 10 bases identical to TRBD2. The germline CDR1 and CDR2 sequences are DFQATT and SNEGSKA (reference sequence). The CDR3 loop spans 15 amino acids. Trimming cost V 1 base and J 4 bases; bases outside gene matches: 6. CDR3 sequence: CSARASRLAGETQYF. The DNA of the CDR3 is TGCAGTGCTAGAGCTTCCCGACTAGCGGGAGAGACCCAGTACTTC.

This clonotype was found many times. This chain joins TRBV12-5 and TRBJ2-7, with 10 bases lining up with TRBD2. Germline V gives CDR1 LGHNT, CDR2 FRNRAP. Unmatched junction bases numbered 17, after V lost 6 bases and J lost 0 bases. The CDR3 contains 19 residues. CDR3 amino acids: CASGPGQKLAGPSSYEQYF. Written as DNA, the CDR3 is TGTGCTAGTGGGCCAGGACAGAAACTAGCGGGACCTAGCTCCTACGAGCAGTACTTC.

This clonotype was observed at least ten times. V is TRBV4-1 and J is TRBJ2-7; TRBD1 or TRBD2 may be the D gene (5 bases each). CDR1 MGHRA and CDR2 YSYEKL come from the germline V gene. This CDR3 comprises 16 residues. With 3 bases removed from V and 5 bases from J, the gap between germline ends came to 20 bases. CDR3 sequence reads: CASSQPAQGRGHEQYF. CDR3 coding DNA: TGCGCCAGCAGCCAGCCTGCCCAGGGTAGAGGGCACGAGCAGTACTTC.

This clonotype was counted ten times or more. V is TRBV7-9 and J is TRBJ2-7, with D tentatively TRBD2 (5 bases). Per the germline V gene, CDR1 is SEHNR and CDR2 is FQNEAQ (reference sequence). The CDR3 consists of 12 residues. With 2 bases removed from V and 7 bases from J, the gap between germline ends came to 9 bases. This CDR3 reads CASSLRGHEQYF. The CDR3 DNA reads TGTGCCAGCAGCTTAAGAGGGCATGAGCAGTACTTC.

This clonotype appeared many times. This chain uses TRBV6-2 or TRBV6-3 with TRBJ1-3; TRBD1 aligns across 8 bases. The germline gives CDR1 MNHEY, CDR2 SVGEGT. CDR3 length: 19 amino acids. Trimming took 0 bases from V and 0 from J; bases not matched to a gene: 10. CDR3 bases: TGTGCCAGCAGTTACTCCGAAGGACAGGGTGTGGGCTCTGGAAACACCATATATTTT. It specifies CASSYSEGQGVGSGNTIYF.

Points on this clonotype: At one of its ends the junction is not consistent with the germline gene, which may arise from a read error. The chain uses TRBV7-2 and TRBJ1-3; D is uncertain. The CDR3 is 14 amino acids. Germline V gives CDR1 SGHTA, CDR2 FQGNSA. This chain's CDR3 is CASSQVISGNTISF. DNA for the CDR3: TGTGCCAGCAGCCAGGTCATCTCTGGAAACACCATATCTTTT.

The rearrangement links TRBV25-1 to TRBJ2-2; TRBD1 agrees at 8 bases. V dropped 6 bases and J dropped 11; count of bases not matched to a gene: 8. Germline loops: CDR1 MGHDK, CDR2 SYGVNS. The CDR3 length is 13 residues. CDR3 sequence (DNA): TGTGCCAGCAGCGGACAGACAGGGGTCGAGCTGTTTTTT. It yields the protein CASSGQTGVELFF.

This clonotype was seen ten or more times. The chain employs TRBV10-2 and TRBJ2-7, with D perhaps matching TRBD1 (5 bases). This CDR3 has 13 residues. The V gene's germline CDR1 is WSHSY and CDR2 SAAADI. Trimming shortened V by 3 bases and J by 2 bases, and 8 bases separated the two germline ends. DNA of the CDR3: TGCGCCAGCAGTGACCCAGGGACCTACGAGCAGTACTTC. Protein: CASSDPGTYEQYF.

This clonotype occurred many times. V is TRBV20-1 and J is TRBJ2-7; TRBD1 matches at 8 bases. The V gene end was trimmed by 6 bases and the J gene end by 10 bases; junction bases not matched to a gene: 17. Germline values: CDR1 DFQATT, CDR2 SNEGSKA (reference sequence). This CDR3 comprises 14 residues. CDR3 sequence (DNA): TGCAGTGCCACATCATCAAGGGACAGGCTGGAACAGTACTTC. Protein product: CSATSSRDRLEQYF.

This clonotype showed up many times. The V call is TRBV20-1, the J call TRBJ1-2; perhaps TRBD1 as D (5 bases). Trimming shortened V by 8 bases and J by 12 bases, and 22 bases separated the two germline ends. The CDR3 has 12 residues. Germline V gene data show CDR1 as DFQATT and CDR2 as SNEGSKA (reference sequence). The CDR3 DNA reads as TGCAGTCACCCGGGACTGACTAGCGGAGACACCTTC. Protein sequence: CSHPGLTSGDTF.

The chain combines TRBV11-1 with TRBJ1-3; 9 positions agree with TRBD1. The CDR3 totals 16 residues. J lost 2 bases, V lost 4 bases, and 6 bases had no gene match. Germline values: CDR1 SGHAT, CDR2 FQDESV (reference sequence). The CDR3, as DNA: TGTGCCAGCAGCTCACCGTGGGACAGGGCTGGAAACACCATATATTTT. The encoded protein is CASSSPWDRAGNTIYF.

This clonotype appeared many times. The rearrangement links TRBV24-1 to TRBJ2-5; the D is unclear. Germline-derived CDR1 and CDR2 are KGHDR and SFDVKD. The CDR3 loop spans 12 amino acids. V was trimmed by 4 bases and J by 11 bases, leaving 13 bases between them. CDR3 residues: CATSDMGVQQYF. The CDR3 DNA reads as TGTGCCACCAGTGACATGGGTGTACAGCAGTACTTC.

This clonotype was seen repeatedly, ten times or more. The chain is built from TRBV4-3 and TRBJ1-2; no definite D call. Germline assignment: CDR1 LGHNA and CDR2 YSLEER. V was trimmed by 0 bases and J by 0 bases, leaving 11 bases between them. The CDR3 extends over 16 amino acids. The CDR3 DNA reads as TGCGCCAGCAGCCAAGAATTGACGGGAGCTAACTATGGCTACACCTTC. It encodes CASSQELTGANYGYTF.

The genes are TRBV6-1 and TRBJ2-7; 7 nucleotides agree with TRBD2. Per the germline V gene, CDR1 is MNHNS and CDR2 is SASEGT. This CDR3 has 13 residues. J lost 5 bases, V lost 10 bases, and 11 bases had no gene match. CDR3 sequence reads: CAIPSGRKDEQYF. The CDR3 nucleotides are TGTGCCATCCCTAGCGGTCGGAAGGACGAGCAGTACTTC.

This clonotype has at least ten counts. The rearrangement uses TRBV6-5 and TRBJ1-2, with D unresolved. The V and J ends lost 6 bases and 5 bases respectively, with 10 bases between them. The CDR3 covers 12 residues. Germline V gives CDR1 MNHEY, CDR2 SVGAGI. Here the CDR3 reads CASSKNMYGYTF. The CDR3 region has the DNA TGTGCCAGCAGCAAAAATATGTATGGCTACACCTTC.

This clonotype was found many times. The rearrangement uses TRBV27 and TRBJ2-7, with 16 nucleotides matching TRBD2. Losses at the gene ends were 7 bases for V and 2 bases for J; bases not matched to a gene: 14. Germline V gene lookup returns CDR1 MNHEY and CDR2 SMNVEV (reference sequence). This CDR3 is 19 amino acids long. CDR3 in amino acids: CASIVKNLGTSGRAYEQYF. CDR3 in DNA: TGTGCCAGCATCGTAAAGAACTTGGGGACTAGCGGGAGGGCCTACGAGCAGTACTTC.